A selection of T cell receptor beta chains follows, all from one sample in a study of beta chain features in type 1 diabetes. Profiling relied on immunoSEQ multiplex PCR, and the TCRdb table lists in-frame clones only, not all of them. The sample consists of about 360,000 clones, over 10% of them appearing once. What was sequenced was naive CD4+ T cells from blood. The receptors were gathered from a man in his late teens or twenties in good health. CDR3s leave out the opening cysteine and the closing phenylalanine or tryptophan. D genes are given only for firm matches.

d_gene: TRBD1
v_gene: TRBV5-4
len: 12
j_gene: TRBJ1-4
CDR3aa: ASSSDRWDEKLF

d_gene: -
v_gene: TRBV6-1
len: 10
j_gene: TRBJ2-7
CDR3aa: ASSSRGYEQY

d_gene: -
v_gene: TRBV7-2
len: 12
j_gene: TRBJ2-5
CDR3aa: ASSQGWGQETQY

d_gene: -
v_gene: TRBV14
len: 11
j_gene: TRBJ2-3
CDR3aa: ASSSGGTDTQY

d_gene: -
v_gene: TRBV7-8
len: 13
j_gene: TRBJ2-7
CDR3aa: ASSSKRVSSYEQY

d_gene: -
v_gene: TRBV5-1
len: 11
j_gene: TRBJ2-5
CDR3aa: ASSLGQGETQY

d_gene: TRBD1
v_gene: TRBV5-1
len: 12
j_gene: TRBJ1-1
CDR3aa: ASSPNRGGTEAF

d_gene: -
v_gene: TRBV7-2
len: 13
j_gene: TRBJ1-2
CDR3aa: ASSLVAGTNYGYT

d_gene: TRBD2
v_gene: TRBV9
len: 13
j_gene: TRBJ2-7
CDR3aa: ASSGGLADGYEQY

d_gene: -
v_gene: TRBV11-2
len: 13
j_gene: TRBJ1-2
CDR3aa: ASSFSGTRGNGYT

d_gene: -
v_gene: TRBV10-3
len: 14
j_gene: TRBJ2-5
CDR3aa: AISEYPGTRQETQY

d_gene: -
v_gene: TRBV11-3
len: 11
j_gene: TRBJ1-3
CDR3aa: ASSERAGNTIY

d_gene: -
v_gene: TRBV4-3
len: 11
j_gene: TRBJ2-7
CDR3aa: ASSQGAGYEQY

d_gene: -
v_gene: TRBV10-3
len: 12
j_gene: TRBJ2-7
CDR3aa: AIRGDGGSHEQY

d_gene: -
v_gene: TRBV4-1
len: 15
j_gene: TRBJ2-1
CDR3aa: ASSQGASRGSFNEQF

d_gene: TRBD2
v_gene: TRBV9
len: 14
j_gene: TRBJ2-3
CDR3aa: ASSVVGSGSIDTQY

d_gene: TRBD1
v_gene: TRBV30
len: 12
j_gene: TRBJ2-5
CDR3aa: AWSGTGRKETQY

d_gene: TRBD2
v_gene: TRBV30
len: 14
j_gene: TRBJ2-7
CDR3aa: AWSVGAGGFSYEQY

d_gene: TRBD1
v_gene: TRBV7-2
len: 11
j_gene: TRBJ1-1
CDR3aa: ASSSYRGTEAF

d_gene: -
v_gene: TRBV9
len: 12
j_gene: TRBJ1-4
CDR3aa: ASSVATGNGKLF

d_gene: -
v_gene: TRBV9
len: 13
j_gene: TRBJ2-1
CDR3aa: ASSVAPDSYNEQF

d_gene: TRBD2
v_gene: TRBV29-1
len: 12
j_gene: TRBJ2-7
CDR3aa: SVEGLAEPYEQY

d_gene: -
v_gene: TRBV29-1
len: 10
j_gene: TRBJ2-1
CDR3aa: SVRTAYNEQF

d_gene: TRBD2
v_gene: TRBV7-2
len: 13
j_gene: TRBJ2-1
CDR3aa: ASSLRLAGVNEQF

d_gene: -
v_gene: TRBV27
len: 12
j_gene: TRBJ2-7
CDR3aa: ASSLSRTTYEQY

d_gene: -
v_gene: TRBV4-2
len: 12
j_gene: TRBJ1-5
CDR3aa: ASSQAGSNQPQH

d_gene: -
v_gene: TRBV6-6
len: 13
j_gene: TRBJ1-1
CDR3aa: ASSTPGHLNTEAF

d_gene: TRBD2
v_gene: TRBV2
len: 14
j_gene: TRBJ2-2
CDR3aa: ASRRLAGGHTGELF

d_gene: -
v_gene: TRBV30
len: 13
j_gene: TRBJ2-3
CDR3aa: AWSDSPRGRLGQY

d_gene: -
v_gene: TRBV6-1
len: 13
j_gene: TRBJ1-2
CDR3aa: ASSADTGTLYGYT

d_gene: -
v_gene: TRBV4-3
len: 13
j_gene: TRBJ1-5
CDR3aa: ASSRDSGGNQPQH

d_gene: TRBD1
v_gene: TRBV15
len: 16
j_gene: TRBJ1-5
CDR3aa: ATSGQRGGTVGNQPQH

d_gene: TRBD1
v_gene: TRBV6-5
len: 14
j_gene: TRBJ1-1
CDR3aa: ASSYWTGKQGTEAF

d_gene: -
v_gene: TRBV30
len: 9
j_gene: TRBJ1-2
CDR3aa: AGGTNYGYT

d_gene: -
v_gene: TRBV28
len: 9
j_gene: TRBJ2-1
CDR3aa: ASSLGRGQF

d_gene: TRBD1
v_gene: TRBV6-5
len: 8
j_gene: TRBJ1-1
CDR3aa: ASGQGGAF